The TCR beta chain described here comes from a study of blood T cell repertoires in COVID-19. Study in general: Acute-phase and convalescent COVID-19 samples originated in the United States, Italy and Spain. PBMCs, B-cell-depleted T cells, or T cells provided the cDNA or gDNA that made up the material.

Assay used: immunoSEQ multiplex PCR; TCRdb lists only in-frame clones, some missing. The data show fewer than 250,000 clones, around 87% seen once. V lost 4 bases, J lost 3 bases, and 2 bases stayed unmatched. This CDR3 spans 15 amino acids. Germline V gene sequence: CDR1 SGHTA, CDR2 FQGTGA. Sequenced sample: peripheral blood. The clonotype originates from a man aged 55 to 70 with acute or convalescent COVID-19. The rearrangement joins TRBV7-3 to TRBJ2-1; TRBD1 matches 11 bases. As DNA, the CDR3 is TGTGCCAGCAGCTCCGGGACAGGGGGCTACAATGAGCAGTTCTTC. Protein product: CASSSGTGGYNEQFF.